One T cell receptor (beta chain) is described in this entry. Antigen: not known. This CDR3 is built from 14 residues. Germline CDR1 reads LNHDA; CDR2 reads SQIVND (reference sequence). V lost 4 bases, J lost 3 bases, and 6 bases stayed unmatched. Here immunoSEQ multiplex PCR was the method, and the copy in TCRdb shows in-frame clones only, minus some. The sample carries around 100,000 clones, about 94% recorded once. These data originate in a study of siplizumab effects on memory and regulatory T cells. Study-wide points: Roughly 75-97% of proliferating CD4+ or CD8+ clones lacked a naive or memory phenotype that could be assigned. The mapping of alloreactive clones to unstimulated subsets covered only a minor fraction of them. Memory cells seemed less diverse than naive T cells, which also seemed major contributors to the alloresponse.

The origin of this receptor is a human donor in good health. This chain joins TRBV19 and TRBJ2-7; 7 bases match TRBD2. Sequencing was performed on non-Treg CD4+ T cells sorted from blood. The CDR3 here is CASSTSGGIYEQYF. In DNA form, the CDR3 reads TGTGCCAGTAGTACTAGCGGAGGAATCTACGAGCAGTACTTC.